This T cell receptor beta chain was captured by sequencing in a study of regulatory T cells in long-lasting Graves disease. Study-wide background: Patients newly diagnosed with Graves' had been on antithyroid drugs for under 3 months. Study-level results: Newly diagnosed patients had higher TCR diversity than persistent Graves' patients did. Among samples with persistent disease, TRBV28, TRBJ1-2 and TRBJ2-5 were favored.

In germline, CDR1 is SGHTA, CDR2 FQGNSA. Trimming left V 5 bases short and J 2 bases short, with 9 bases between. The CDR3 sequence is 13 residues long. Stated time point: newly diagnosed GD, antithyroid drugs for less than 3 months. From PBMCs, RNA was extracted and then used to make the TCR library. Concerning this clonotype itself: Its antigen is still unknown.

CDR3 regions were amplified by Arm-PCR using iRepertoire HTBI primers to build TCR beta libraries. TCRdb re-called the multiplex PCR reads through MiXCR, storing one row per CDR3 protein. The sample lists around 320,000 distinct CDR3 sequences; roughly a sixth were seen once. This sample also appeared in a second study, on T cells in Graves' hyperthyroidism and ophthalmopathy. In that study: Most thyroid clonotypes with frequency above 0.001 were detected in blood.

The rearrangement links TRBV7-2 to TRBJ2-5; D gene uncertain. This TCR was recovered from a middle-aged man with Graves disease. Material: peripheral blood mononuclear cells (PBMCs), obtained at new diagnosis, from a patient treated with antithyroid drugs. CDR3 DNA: TGTGCCAGCAGCGTCGTATCTCAAGAGACCCAGTACTTC. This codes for CASSVVSQETQYF. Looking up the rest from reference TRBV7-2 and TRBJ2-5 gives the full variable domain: GAGVSQSPSNKVTEKGKDVELRCDPISGHTALYWYRQSLGQGLEFLIYFQGNSAPDKSGLPSDRFSAERTGGSVSTLTIQRTQQEDSAVYLCASSVVSQETQYFGPGTRLLVL.